The 18 T cell receptor beta chains below come from one sample, sequenced in a study of blood T cell repertoires in COVID-19 (dated by TCRdb to between 2020 and 2021). Libraries were built with the immunoSEQ multiplex PCR assay. What TCRdb holds here is the immuneACCESS table cut down to in-frame rearrangements. Part of the clones is not present; checked against another copy, under half of the missing clones reflect an unresolved V gene, and the others are unexplained. Recorded for this sample are a few hundred thousand clones; 81% of them occurred a single time. Around 1% of the sample belongs to the ten largest clones. The specimen was peripheral blood. Receptors originate from a human donor with acute or convalescent COVID-19. The donor label of this sample is uncertain.

CDR3 residues: CASSVQGLRTDTQYF. In nucleotides, the CDR3 is TGTGCCAGCAGCGTACAGGGGCTCCGCACAGATACGCAGTATTTT. The chain carries TRBV7-7 and TRBJ2-3; 7 positions agree with TRBD1. After removal of 5 bases from V and 1 base from J, the junction contained 6 bases not matched to a gene. There are 15 residues in the CDR3. The germline V gene has CDR1 SSHAT and CDR2 FNYEAQ (reference sequence).

This rearrangement joins TRBV6-5 to TRBJ1-6, with D possibly matching TRBD1 (5 bases). The V and J ends lost 5 bases and 0 bases respectively, with 8 bases between them. Germline CDR1 and CDR2: MNHEY and SVGAGI. This CDR3 region has 15 residues. CDR3 sequence reads: CASSTGHSYNSPLHF. DNA for the CDR3: TGTGCCAGCAGTACAGGACACTCCTATAATTCACCCCTCCACTTT.

This chain connects TRBV30 to TRBJ2-5, with 7 bases identical to TRBD2. V lost 2 bases, J lost 7 bases, and 7 bases stayed unmatched. The germline V gene encodes CDR1 GTSNPN and CDR2 SVGIG (reference sequence). The CDR3 spans 13 residues. The CDR3, as DNA: TGTGCCTGGAGTAAGGGAGGGTCCTGGACCCAGTACTTC. Its protein product is CAWSKGGSWTQYF.

V usage is TRBV5-5 and J usage is TRBJ2-1; 8 bases fit TRBD1. CDR1 and CDR2 from the germline V gene are SGHKS and YYEKEE (reference sequence). The CDR3 loop spans 14 amino acids. With 7 bases clipped from V and 5 bases from J, the junction kept 8 bases outside the gene matches. The CDR3 loop is CASRRRQGNNEQFF. The DNA for the CDR3 is TGTGCCAGCCGACGGAGACAGGGGAACAATGAGCAGTTCTTC. The full variable domain, its missing parts supplied by reference TRBV5-5 and TRBJ2-1, is DAGVTQSPTHLIKTRGQQVTLRCSPISGHKSVSWYQQVLGQGPQFIFQYYEKEERGRGNFPDRFSARQFPNYSSELNVNALLLGDSALYLCASRRRQGNNEQFFGPGTRLTVL.

The rearrangement uses TRBV5-1 and TRBJ2-1; no definite D call. Between the trimmed V and J ends, which lost 0 bases and 6 bases, there was a span of 10 bases. Germline values: CDR1 SGHRS, CDR2 YFSETQ. CDR3 length equals 14 residues. The chain's CDR3 is CASSLEGGSNEQFF. The CDR3, as DNA: TGCGCCAGCAGCTTGGAAGGCGGAAGCAATGAGCAGTTCTTC. The full variable domain, rest sourced from reference TRBV5-1 and TRBJ2-1, is KAGVTQTPRYLIKTRGQQVTLSCSPISGHRSVSWYQQTPGQGLQFLFEYFSETQRNKGNFPGRFSGRQFSNSRSEMNVSTLELGDSALYLCASSLEGGSNEQFFGPGTRLTVL.

The gene calls are TRBV28 and TRBJ1-5; no definite D call. The CDR3 extends over 16 amino acids. V was cut by 3 bases and J by 3 bases, with 15 bases left in between. Germline V gene lookup returns CDR1 MDHEN and CDR2 SYDVKM. The CDR3 nucleotides read TGTGCCAGCAGTTTGTTGACGGGAGAAACCAATCAGCCCCAGCATTTT. It yields the protein CASSLLTGETNQPQHF. Complete variable domain (other parts from reference TRBV28 and TRBJ1-5): DVKVTQSSRYLVKRTGEKVFLECVQDMDHENMFWYRQDPGLGLRLIYFSYDVKMKEKGDIPEGYSVSREKKERFSLILESASTNQTSMYLCASSLLTGETNQPQHFGDGTRLSIL.

Here the CDR3 reads CASRVQVGYGYTF. The CDR3 DNA reads TGCGCCAGCAGGGTACAGGTCGGGTATGGCTACACCTTC. The chain links TRBV5-1 to TRBJ1-2; perhaps TRBD1 as D (5 bases). The CDR3 is 13 amino acids. The germline V gene has CDR1 SGHRS and CDR2 YFSETQ. Trimming removed 5 bases from V and 5 bases from J, with 13 bases in between.

The CDR3 DNA follows: TGCAGCGTTGTGCCAACAGGTTGGACTGAAGCTTTCTTT. It codes for CSVVPTGWTEAFF. This chain joins TRBV29-1 and TRBJ1-1, with D possibly being TRBD1 (5 bases). This CDR3 has 13 amino acids. Per germline, CDR1 SQVTM and CDR2 ANQGSEA. The germline V and J ends were trimmed by 4 bases and 5 bases, with 14 bases remaining between them.

This chain links TRBV2 with TRBJ1-1; tentatively, D is TRBD1 (5 bases). The CDR3 contains 14 residues. Trimming took off 7 bases at V and 1 base at J, with 13 bases between the two ends. CDR1 is SNHLY and CDR2 is FYNNEI in the germline V gene. The CDR3 protein is CASKGEGRNTEAFF. The DNA of the CDR3 is TGTGCCAGCAAAGGGGAGGGACGGAACACTGAAGCTTTCTTT.

V is TRBV12-3 or TRBV12-4 and J is TRBJ1-1; D possibly corresponds to TRBD1 (6 bases). The V and J ends lost 8 bases and 1 base respectively, with 11 bases between them. This CDR3 comprises 13 residues. This CDR3 reads CASWFRGNTEAFF. The DNA for the CDR3 is TGTGCCAGCTGGTTCAGGGGGAACACTGAAGCTTTCTTT.

The rearrangement links TRBV30 to TRBJ1-2, with D tentatively TRBD1 (6 bases). Between the trimmed V and J ends, which lost 6 bases and 5 bases, there was a span of 16 bases. Germline CDR1 GTSNPN, CDR2 SVGIG (reference sequence). The CDR3 covers 13 residues. The CDR3 DNA is TGTGCCTGCGGACAGCGCCTTTTTTATGGCTACACCTTC. Encoded protein: CACGQRLFYGYTF.

The rearrangement links TRBV5-8 to TRBJ2-1; TRBD2 agrees at 9 bases. The junction had 13 bases not matched to a gene; V was cut back by 4 bases and J by 8 bases. CDR1 and CDR2 from the germline V gene are SGHTS and YDEGEE. The CDR3 runs to 16 residues. The CDR3 DNA sequence: TGTGCCAGCAGCAAGCAGGCTAGCGGGGCCGGGGATGAGCAGTTCTTC. Its translation: CASSKQASGAGDEQFF.

Comments on this clone: The same CDR3 can be traced to other DNA sequences in this sample. V and J are TRBV6-5 and TRBJ1-2, with D maybe TRBD1 (6 bases). Germline V gene lookup returns CDR1 MNHEY and CDR2 SVGAGI. Trimming shortened V by 5 bases and J by 1 base, and 8 bases separated the two germline ends. The CDR3 length is 13 residues. The CDR3 region has the DNA TGTGCCAGCAGTAAACAGGGTAACTATGGCTACACCTTC. This encodes CASSKQGNYGYTF.

This chain connects TRBV4-2 to TRBJ1-6, with TRBD1 matching 7 bases. With 1 base clipped from V and 8 bases from J, the junction kept 8 bases outside the gene matches. Germline CDR1 LGHNA, CDR2 YNFKEQ. The CDR3 spans 16 residues. CDR3 DNA sequence: TGTGCCAGCAGCCAAGGCGGACAGGATTATGATTCACCCCTCCACTTT. It yields the protein CASSQGGQDYDSPLHF.

The gene calls are TRBV7-9 and TRBJ1-6; 7 nucleotides match TRBD1. The CDR3 runs 17 residues. J was trimmed by 9 bases and V by 5 bases; bases with no gene match: 16. Germline CDR1 SEHNR, CDR2 FQNEAQ (reference sequence). This CDR3 reads CASSPWAGGRGASPLHF. The CDR3 nucleotides are TGTGCCAGCAGCCCGTGGGCAGGTGGCAGGGGGGCTTCACCCCTCCACTTT. Based on the CDR3 plus reference TRBV7-9 and TRBJ1-6, the full variable domain is DTGVSQNPRHKITKRGQNVTFRCDPISEHNRLYWYRQTLGQGPEFLTYFQNEAQLEKSRLLSDRFSAERPKGSFSTLEIQRTEQGDSAMYLCASSPWAGGRGASPLHFGNGTRLTVT.

The chain combines TRBV7-9 with TRBJ1-3; TRBD1 matches 7 bases. Trimming at V came to 6 bases and at J to 15 bases, leaving 14 bases not matched to a gene. Germline assignment: CDR1 SEHNR and CDR2 FQNEAQ (reference sequence). The CDR3 has 13 residues. The CDR3 nucleotides read TGTGCCAGCAGACCCCTTCGACAGGGCCCGAAATATTTT. As protein: CASRPLRQGPKYF.

The V call is TRBV5-1, the J call TRBJ2-1; 14 bases are a match to TRBD2. Trimming cost V 8 bases and J 3 bases; bases outside gene matches: 10. Germline CDR1 and CDR2: SGHRS and YFSETQ. The CDR3 totals 17 residues. The CDR3 DNA is TGCGCCAGTTCGACTAGCGGGGGGGCCGTAATCTACAATGAGCAGTTCTTC. This encodes CASSTSGGAVIYNEQFF.

The chain combines TRBV2 with TRBJ1-4; D gene unclear. With 6 bases removed from V and 8 bases from J, the gap between germline ends came to 13 bases. In germline, CDR1 is SNHLY, CDR2 FYNNEI. The CDR3 spans 13 residues. CDR3 protein: CASRPPAGEKLFF. The CDR3 region has the DNA TGTGCCAGCAGGCCTCCGGCGGGGGAAAAACTGTTTTTT.